The 25 T cell receptor beta chains in this list originate from one sample, sequenced in a study of T-cell memory formation after mild COVID-19. TCRdb recomputed calls from the 5' RACE reads with MiXCR, one row per CDR3 protein. The data contain around 200,000 distinct CDR3 sequences, approximately 10% of them singletons. Sequencing input: PBMCs or a T cell subset sorted from them (not recorded which). These receptors all come from a man between 18 and 29 years old who had mild COVID-19 (a few samples of this study predate the infection). Cell type and time point are not known.

This clonotype was found many times. The chain couples TRBV9 to TRBJ2-7, with TRBD1 matching 7 bases. Per germline, CDR1 SGDLS and CDR2 YYNGEE. The CDR3 consists of 16 residues. V shed 3 bases and J 2 bases; nucleotides not matched to a gene: 11. CDR3 DNA: TGTGCCAGCAGCGCAGGAACAGGGGTAGGAACCTACGAGCAGTACTTC. It specifies CASSAGTGVGTYEQYF.

The rearrangement uses TRBV6-5 and TRBJ2-5, with 10 positions matching TRBD2. Per the germline V gene, CDR1 is MNHEY and CDR2 is SVGAGI. The V and J ends lost 5 bases and 3 bases, in that order; junction bases with no gene match: 12. This CDR3 is 17 amino acids long. The CDR3 nucleotides are TGTGCCAGCAGTCATAGCGGGGGGCGCGTATTGAAAGAGACCCAGTACTTC. Its translation: CASSHSGGRVLKETQYF.

This clonotype was detected a few times. The chain employs TRBV3-1 and TRBJ1-2; no firm D call. The V and J ends lost 1 base and 4 bases respectively, with 4 bases between them. This CDR3 is built from 12 residues. Germline V gives CDR1 LGHDT, CDR2 YNNKEL (reference sequence). The CDR3 bases are TGTGCCAGCAGCCAAGCGTCCTATGGCTACACCTTC. Translated: CASSQASYGYTF.

This sequence joins TRBV20-1 and TRBJ1-5; D is perhaps TRBD1 (5 bases). Per germline, CDR1 DFQATT and CDR2 SNEGSKA (reference sequence). This CDR3 is built from 15 residues. V lost 0 bases, J lost 0 bases, and 9 bases lay in between. The CDR3 region is CSARDPGTSNQPQHF. Here the CDR3 DNA reads TGCAGTGCTAGAGATCCAGGGACTAGCAATCAGCCCCAGCATTTT.

Only a few counts were recorded for this clonotype. The rearrangement uses TRBV12-3 or TRBV12-4 and TRBJ2-1; D is undetermined. The CDR3 contains 15 residues. V lost 6 bases and J lost 0, with 12 bases in between. The CDR3 DNA sequence: TGTGCCAGCAGGGCCCGAAGTAGCTCCTACAATGAGCAGTTCTTC. Its translation: CASRARSSSYNEQFF.

This clonotype was seen only a few times. The chain recombines TRBV21-1 with TRBJ1-6. TRBV21-1 is reported as a pseudogene. CDR3 length: 12 amino acids. The CDR3 here is CASSKKDSPLHF. CDR3 sequence (DNA): TGTGCCAGCAGCAAAAAAGATTCACCCCTCCACTTT.

The chain links TRBV20-1 to TRBJ1-2; the match to TRBD1 covers 7 bases. V shed 3 bases and J 8 bases; nucleotides not matched to a gene: 6. Germline V CDR1 and CDR2: DFQATT, SNEGSKA (reference sequence). The CDR3 runs to 12 residues. The chain's CDR3 is CSARFRGIGYTF. Here the CDR3 DNA reads TGCAGTGCTAGGTTCAGGGGGATAGGCTACACCTTC.

As to this clonotype: Mismatch with germline at one junction end may stem from a read error. The chain employs TRBV28 and TRBJ1-4; D gene unclear. From germline, CDR1 is MDHEN and CDR2 SYDVKM. The CDR3 runs 15 residues. CDR3 in amino acids: CASGLWSEANEKLFF. The CDR3 DNA sequence: TGTGCCAGCGGTTTATGGAGTGAGGCTAATGAAAAACTGTTTTTT.

This clonotype was seen only a few times. The chain is built from TRBV7-2 and TRBJ1-6, with D unclear. The CDR3 contains 15 residues. V was shortened by 1 base and J by 7 bases, with 11 bases between the two germline ends. CDR1 is SGHTA and CDR2 is FQGNSA in the germline V gene. The CDR3, as DNA: TGTGCCAGCAGCTTAGATAGGGATAGGAATTCACCCCTCCACTTT. This translates into CASSLDRDRNSPLHF.

This clonotype has just a few counts. The chain uses TRBV7-2 and TRBJ1-1; perhaps TRBD1 as D (6 bases). This CDR3 spans 14 amino acids. Per the germline V gene, CDR1 is SGHTA and CDR2 is FQGNSA. The V end was cut by 1 base, the J end by 3 bases, with 9 bases between. CDR3 bases: TGTGCCAGCAGCTTAGAGGGGGGGTACACTGAAGCTTTCTTT. Protein: CASSLEGGYTEAFF.

This clonotype was counted between two and nine times. The V call is TRBV5-5, the J call TRBJ1-3, with D hard to call. The ends were cut back, 0 bases at V and 15 bases at J, with 10 bases in the middle. Germline V gene lookup returns CDR1 SGHKS and CDR2 YYEKEE (reference sequence). The CDR3 is 11 amino acids. Here the CDR3 reads CASSLGPGPYF. Here the CDR3 DNA reads TGTGCCAGCAGCTTGGGCCCGGGTCCATATTTT.

V usage is TRBV7-3 and J usage is TRBJ2-1, with a possible D match to TRBD2 (6 bases). The ends were cut back, 4 bases at V and 0 bases at J, with 10 bases in the middle. Germline V CDR1 and CDR2: SGHTA, FQGTGA. The CDR3 extends over 15 amino acids. In nucleotides, the CDR3 is TGTGCCAGCAGCTCCCTGGGGGGCTCCTACAATGAGCAGTTCTTC. It is translated as CASSSLGGSYNEQFF.

The chain couples TRBV19 to TRBJ1-5; D unresolved. Trimming shortened V by 3 bases and J by 1 base, and 7 bases separated the two germline ends. CDR3 length: 14 residues. Germline V gene lookup returns CDR1 LNHDA and CDR2 SQIVND (reference sequence). CDR3 amino acids: CASSIQGSNQPQHF. CDR3 nucleotide sequence: TGTGCCAGTAGTATCCAAGGGAGCAATCAGCCCCAGCATTTT. Filled out from reference TRBV19 and TRBJ1-5, the complete variable domain reads DGGITQSPKYLFRKEGQNVTLSCEQNLNHDAMYWYRQDPGQGLRLIYYSQIVNDFQKGDIAEGYSVSREKKESFPLTVTSAQKNPTAFYLCASSIQGSNQPQHFGDGTRLSIL.

The gene calls are TRBV7-2 and TRBJ1-2; possible D gene TRBD1, 6 bases. Trimming left V 5 bases short and J 4 bases short, with 17 bases between. This CDR3 is 15 amino acids long. Germline values: CDR1 SGHTA, CDR2 FQGNSA. The CDR3 loop is CASSPRWGAAYGYTF. DNA for the CDR3: TGTGCCAGCAGCCCCCGTTGGGGGGCAGCCTATGGCTACACCTTC. Drawing the rest from reference TRBV7-2 and TRBJ1-2, the complete variable domain is GAGVSQSPSNKVTEKGKDVELRCDPISGHTALYWYRQSLGQGLEFLIYFQGNSAPDKSGLPSDRFSAERTGGSVSTLTIQRTQQEDSAVYLCASSPRWGAAYGYTFGSGTRLTVV.

This clonotype came up a few times. The genes are TRBV12-3 or TRBV12-4 and TRBJ2-1; 7 positions agree with TRBD1. The CDR3 consists of 15 residues. V shed 3 bases, J shed 4 bases, and the junction held 6 bases outside the gene matches. CDR3 in amino acids: CASSFRQGVYNEQFF. CDR3 nucleotide sequence: TGTGCCAGCAGTTTCCGGCAGGGGGTATACAATGAGCAGTTCTTC.

The rearrangement uses TRBV9 and TRBJ2-6; 9 nucleotides agree with TRBD2. Germline assignment: CDR1 SGDLS and CDR2 YYNGEE. V gave up 3 bases and J gave up 0 bases; unmatched junction bases: 13. The CDR3 spans 20 residues. The DNA for the CDR3 is TGTGCCAGCAGCGCCCACTCCGGAAGCGGGGGGCTCTCTGGGGCCAACGTCCTGACTTTC. Translated, it gives CASSAHSGSGGLSGANVLTF.

This clonotype was counted between two and nine times. The genes are TRBV12-3 or TRBV12-4 and TRBJ1-5; D gene uncertain. There are 15 residues in the CDR3. The V end was cut by 6 bases, the J end by 5 bases, with 17 bases between. The CDR3 DNA is TGTGCCAGCAGGGTCAGGTCGCAAGGACATCAGCCCCAGCATTTT. It encodes CASRVRSQGHQPQHF.

The J gene is TRBJ2-3, the V gene TRBV7-2; maybe TRBD2 (5 bases). V was trimmed by 2 bases and J by 6 bases, leaving 18 bases between them. The CDR3 extends over 16 amino acids. Germline V lookup: CDR1 SGHTA, CDR2 FQGNSA. The CDR3 coding sequence is TGTGCCAGCAGCTTAAGAGGAGCGCAACGAGGGGATACGCAGTATTTT. It is translated as CASSLRGAQRGDTQYF.

At least ten counts were recorded for this clonotype. The V call is TRBV4-3, the J call TRBJ2-2; TRBD2 is a possible D gene (5 bases). The CDR3 length is 17 residues. Trimming stripped 0 bases from V and 1 base from J, with 12 bases between. In germline, CDR1 is LGHNA, CDR2 YSLEER. CDR3 bases: TGCGCCAGCAGCCAAGAAACGGGGTGGGAGAACACCGGGGAGCTGTTTTTT. It translates to CASSQETGWENTGELFF.

This clonotype was observed a few times. V is TRBV5-1 and J is TRBJ2-7, with D tentatively TRBD2 (5 bases). CDR1 is SGHRS and CDR2 is YFSETQ in the germline V gene. The CDR3 runs to 15 residues. V was pared by 4 bases and J by 3 bases, with 17 bases between. In nucleotides, the CDR3 is TGCGCCAGCAGCCCGAATCCGGGAAGCATCTACGAGCAGTACGTC. It specifies CASSPNPGSIYEQYV.

This clonotype was seen a handful of times. This chain links TRBV29-1 with TRBJ2-5; the match to TRBD2 covers 8 bases. Germline V lookup: CDR1 SQVTM, CDR2 ANQGSEA. Trimming took 6 bases from V and 5 from J; bases not matched to a gene: 11. The CDR3 is made up of 14 amino acids. In nucleotides, the CDR3 is TGCAGCGTGGCCTACGTGGCTAGCGGGGAGACCCAGTACTTC. Its translation: CSVAYVASGETQYF.

In its sample, this clonotype was seen a few times. The CDR3 sequence is CASSGWDKRVRCTF. CDR3 DNA: TGTGCCAGCAGCGGTTGGGACAAAAGGGTCAGGTGCACCTTC. The V and J genes are TRBV7-2 and TRBJ1-2; D is possibly TRBD1 (6 bases). Germline V gene lookup returns CDR1 SGHTA and CDR2 FQGNSA. CDR3 size: 14 residues. Trimming took 5 bases from V and 13 from J, leaving 23 bases between them.

This clonotype was recorded a few times. The chain couples TRBV25-1 to TRBJ1-2, with D perhaps TRBD1 (5 bases). The length of the CDR3 is 13 residues. Germline loops: CDR1 MGHDK, CDR2 SYGVNS. Trimming left V 5 bases short and J 2 bases short, with 9 bases between. The CDR3 nucleotides are TGTGCCAGCAGTCAGGGCCTGAACTATGGCTACACCTTC. Translating it yields CASSQGLNYGYTF.

This clonotype was detected only a few times. The chain joins TRBV7-3 to TRBJ2-6, with a weak D call TRBD2 (5 bases). Germline CDR1 SGHTA, CDR2 FQGTGA. The CDR3 runs 16 residues. Trimming cost V 5 bases and J 2 bases, with 13 bases left between them. CDR3 loop: CASSPNPGAGANVLTF. CDR3 coding DNA: TGTGCCAGCAGCCCCAACCCCGGGGCTGGGGCCAACGTCCTGACTTTC.

The chain links TRBV5-1 to TRBJ1-1; D gene ambiguous. Trimming stripped 0 bases from V and 0 bases from J, with 15 bases between. Germline CDR1 and CDR2: SGHRS and YFSETQ. The CDR3 loop spans 17 amino acids. CDR3 coding DNA: TGCGCCAGCAGCTTGGATCATGTTGGGCGGCTGAACACTGAAGCTTTCTTT. It codes for CASSLDHVGRLNTEAFF.